One and the same sample provided the 25 T cell receptor beta chains below, sequenced in a study of T cell repertoires in cytomegalovirus infection. TCRdb redid the calling of the reads with MiXCR, one entry per CDR3 protein. In the table there are 150,000 to 200,000 distinct CDR3 sequences, roughly an eighth of which are singletons. The sample comprised PBMCs. The receptors shown here come from a human donor in good health (CMV status not recorded). Some clones in this sample may be carry-over from other donors' samples.

This clonotype was counted many times. The chain employs TRBV7-9 and TRBJ1-4; D not certain. V was cut by 1 base and J by 8 bases, with 5 bases left in between. The CDR3 extends over 12 amino acids. Germline CDR1 reads SEHNR; CDR2 reads FQNEAQ (reference sequence). CDR3 sequence reads: CASSLVQEKLFF. CDR3 coding DNA: TGTGCCAGCAGCTTAGTACAGGAAAAACTGTTTTTT. Combining the CDR3 with reference TRBV7-9 and TRBJ1-4 gives the whole variable domain DTGVSQNPRHKITKRGQNVTFRCDPISEHNRLYWYRQTLGQGPEFLTYFQNEAQLEKSRLLSDRFSAERPKGSFSTLEIQRTEQGDSAMYLCASSLVQEKLFFGSGTQLSVL.

The V gene is TRBV29-1, the J gene TRBJ2-1; no reliable D call. From germline, CDR1 is SQVTM and CDR2 ANQGSEA. The CDR3 is 13 amino acids. The germline V and J ends were trimmed by 4 bases and 16 bases, with 23 bases remaining between them. The CDR3 region is CSVVKLLGGFDFF. CDR3 DNA sequence: TGCAGCGTTGTAAAGCTCCTCGGTGGATTTGACTTCTTC.

CDR3: CSVEGRRGWDEQFF. For the CDR3, the DNA is TGCAGCGTTGAAGGCCGTCGGGGTTGGGATGAGCAGTTCTTC. This sequence joins TRBV29-1 and TRBJ2-1; tentative D call: TRBD2 (5 bases). Germline V gives CDR1 SQVTM, CDR2 ANQGSEA. Trimming left V 1 base short and J 8 bases short, with 15 bases between. This CDR3 has 14 residues.

This clonotype has ten or more counts. The rearrangement uses TRBV7-6 and TRBJ2-7; D call uncertain. The CDR3 loop spans 15 amino acids. The V and J ends lost 6 bases and 0 bases respectively, with 15 bases between them. Per germline, CDR1 SGHVS and CDR2 FNYEAQ. CDR3 sequence reads: CASSRTEYDSYEQYF. DNA of the CDR3: TGTGCCAGCAGTCGCACGGAATACGACTCCTACGAGCAGTACTTC.

This clonotype has ten or more counts. The chain has TRBV5-5 and TRBJ2-1; 9 bases match TRBD2. There are 15 residues in the CDR3. The germline gives CDR1 SGHKS, CDR2 YYEKEE (reference sequence). V was clipped by 4 bases and J by 4 bases; unmatched bases: 6. The CDR3 nucleotides are TGTGCCAGCAGCCGCGGGGGGGCCCTATACAATGAGCAGTTCTTC. Translated, it gives CASSRGGALYNEQFF. Variable domain in full (rest from reference TRBV5-5 and TRBJ2-1): DAGVTQSPTHLIKTRGQQVTLRCSPISGHKSVSWYQQVLGQGPQFIFQYYEKEERGRGNFPDRFSARQFPNYSSELNVNALLLGDSALYLCASSRGGALYNEQFFGPGTRLTVL.

The rearrangement uses TRBV2 and TRBJ2-5; D is perhaps TRBD1 (5 bases). Trimming left V 10 bases short and J 4 bases short, with 19 bases between. Germline V gene data show CDR1 as SNHLY and CDR2 as FYNNEI. The CDR3 has 14 residues. The CDR3 DNA sequence: TGTGCCACCGTCGACTGGGGCACGGGAGAGACCCAGTACTTC. It translates to CATVDWGTGETQYF. Full variable domain (missing parts from reference TRBV2 and TRBJ2-5): EPEVTQTPSHQVTQMGQEVILRCVPISNHLYFYWYRQILGQKVEFLVSFYNNEISEKSEIFDDQFSVERPDGSNFTLKIRSTKLEDSAMYFCATVDWGTGETQYFGPGTRLLVL.

This clonotype was recorded many times. The chain combines TRBV7-8 with TRBJ1-1, with D uncertain. There are 15 residues in the CDR3. Trimming pared 5 bases from V and 5 bases from J, leaving 18 bases between. The germline CDR1 and CDR2 sequences are SGHVS and FQNEAQ. The CDR3 region is CASSPMAGHQTEAFF. The CDR3, as DNA: TGTGCCAGCAGCCCCATGGCGGGTCACCAGACTGAAGCTTTCTTT.

This clonotype appeared many times. The chain has TRBV7-9 and TRBJ2-5; 10 bases are a match to TRBD1. The CDR3 length is 21 residues. CDR1 and CDR2 (germline): SEHNR, FQNEAQ (reference sequence). The trim removed 3 bases at V and 4 bases at J, leaving 23 bases unmatched. The CDR3: CASSFPVPLPLGTGELETQYF. The DNA of the CDR3 is TGTGCCAGCAGCTTTCCTGTACCTCTCCCACTCGGGACAGGGGAATTAGAGACCCAGTACTTC.

V usage is TRBV20-1 and J usage is TRBJ2-7, with 14 bases matching TRBD2. Trimming at V came to 6 bases and at J to 2 bases, leaving 12 bases not matched to a gene. Germline V gene sequence: CDR1 DFQATT, CDR2 SNEGSKA (reference sequence). CDR3 length: 17 amino acids. CDR3: CSAKSGLAGGLTYEQYF. The CDR3 DNA is TGCAGTGCCAAAAGCGGACTAGCGGGAGGCCTTACCTACGAGCAGTACTTC.

This clonotype was counted at least ten times. The rearrangement joins TRBV6-1 to TRBJ1-5, with D perhaps matching TRBD1 (6 bases). Germline-derived CDR1 and CDR2 are MNHNS and SASEGT. The CDR3 covers 14 residues. The germline V and J ends were trimmed by 4 bases and 2 bases, with 9 bases remaining between them. CDR3 sequence: CASSARTGNQPQHF. DNA of the CDR3: TGTGCCAGCAGTGCCCGGACAGGCAATCAGCCCCAGCATTTT.

This clonotype was recorded at least ten times. The chain employs TRBV10-2 and TRBJ2-6; D gene unclear. V lost 7 bases and J lost 1, with 2 bases in between. CDR3 size: 12 residues. Germline CDR1 reads WSHSY; CDR2 reads SAAADI. The CDR3 DNA sequence: TGCGCCAGCAATTCTGGGGCCAACGTCCTGACTTTC. This encodes CASNSGANVLTF.

The chain employs TRBV28 and TRBJ2-3; D might be TRBD1 (5 bases). CDR1 and CDR2 from the germline V gene are MDHEN and SYDVKM. V was cut by 4 bases and J by 6 bases, with 14 bases left in between. This CDR3 is 14 amino acids long. The CDR3 DNA follows: TGTGCCAGCAGTTATCGCAACCCAGGGGATACGCAGTATTTT. Amino acid sequence: CASSYRNPGDTQYF.

This clonotype was observed many times. The J gene is TRBJ1-1, the V gene TRBV7-9; TRBD1 might be the D (6 bases). Trimming removed 4 bases from V and 1 base from J, with 19 bases in between. The germline V gene encodes CDR1 SEHNR and CDR2 FQNEAQ (reference sequence). The CDR3 runs to 17 residues. The CDR3 sequence: CASSYPASRGWNTEAFF. In nucleotides, the CDR3 is TGTGCCAGCAGCTATCCGGCCTCGAGGGGGTGGAACACTGAAGCTTTCTTT.

This clonotype was seen ten or more times. This sequence joins TRBV7-8 and TRBJ2-7; 9 positions agree with TRBD1. The CDR3 totals 15 residues. Germline CDR1 and CDR2: SGHVS and FQNEAQ. With V trimmed by 5 bases and J by 3 bases, 8 bases remained unmatched. Written as DNA, the CDR3 is TGTGCCAGCAGCCACCCGGGACAGGGAGTCTACGAGCAGTACTTC. It yields the protein CASSHPGQGVYEQYF.

This chain connects TRBV10-3 to TRBJ2-1, with 7 bases that match TRBD1. With V trimmed by 0 bases and J by 9 bases, 5 bases remained unmatched. This CDR3 is 14 amino acids long. Germline V gene data show CDR1 as ENHRY and CDR2 as SYGVKD. The CDR3 here is CAISESRGGGEQFF. CDR3 coding DNA: TGTGCCATCAGTGAGTCGAGAGGGGGCGGTGAGCAGTTCTTC.

This clonotype was observed at least ten times. The chain carries TRBV7-2 and TRBJ2-3; TRBD2 aligns across 11 bases. Germline values: CDR1 SGHTA, CDR2 FQGNSA. Trimming at V came to 4 bases and at J to 3 bases, leaving 3 bases not matched to a gene. The CDR3 runs to 15 residues. The CDR3 is CASSSSGRSTDTQYF. CDR3 sequence (DNA): TGTGCCAGCAGCTCTAGCGGGAGGTCGACAGATACGCAGTATTTT. Supplemented by reference TRBV7-2 and TRBJ2-3, the full variable domain reads GAGVSQSPSNKVTEKGKDVELRCDPISGHTALYWYRQSLGQGLEFLIYFQGNSAPDKSGLPSDRFSAERTGGSVSTLTIQRTQQEDSAVYLCASSSSGRSTDTQYFGPGTRLTVL.

The table lists this clonotype with many counts. J is TRBJ1-1 and V is TRBV14; tentatively, D is TRBD1 (5 bases). Germline-derived CDR1 and CDR2 are SGHDN and FVKESK. This CDR3 has 15 residues. Trimming shortened V by 8 bases and J by 4 bases, and 20 bases separated the two germline ends. The CDR3 DNA reads TGTGCCAGCCATGGCGGGAGCAGGGAGGGCACTGAAGCTTTCTTT. This sequence encodes CASHGGSREGTEAFF.

In this sample, this clonotype turned up a few times. The chain has TRBV20-1 and TRBJ1-5, with TRBD1 matching over 8 bases. The CDR3 is made up of 18 amino acids. The germline V gene encodes CDR1 DFQATT and CDR2 SNEGSKA (reference sequence). V trimming: 3 bases; J trimming: 1 base; junction bases outside the gene matches: 14. DNA of the CDR3: TGCAGTGCTAGCCCCGCAGGCAGGGGGCAGGGGAGCAATCAGCCCCAGCATTTT. Encoded protein: CSASPAGRGQGSNQPQHF.

This clonotype was seen a few times. The rearrangement uses TRBV12-3 or TRBV12-4 and TRBJ2-1; 7 bases align to TRBD1. The V gene end was trimmed by 5 bases and the J gene end by 6 bases; junction bases not matched to a gene: 16. The length of the CDR3 is 17 residues. The CDR3 sequence is CASSHRQGLTSGNEQFF. In DNA, the CDR3 is TGTGCCAGCAGTCATCGACAGGGCCTTACTTCGGGCAATGAGCAGTTCTTC.

This chain links TRBV28 with TRBJ2-1; 10 bases are a match to TRBD2. Germline V gene data show CDR1 as MDHEN and CDR2 as SYDVKM. The CDR3 sequence is 17 residues long. Trimming at V came to 6 bases and at J to 7 bases, leaving 15 bases not matched to a gene. The CDR3 nucleotides read TGTGCCAGCAGCCCCCGCCTAGCGGGAGAGGTCAGGAATGAGCAGTTCTTC. This gives the protein CASSPRLAGEVRNEQFF.

This clonotype has a count of ten or more. The chain links TRBV10-3 to TRBJ1-1, with 10 bases aligning to TRBD1. The CDR3 is 12 amino acids. Per germline, CDR1 ENHRY and CDR2 SYGVKD. J was trimmed by 5 bases and V by 7 bases; bases with no gene match: 1. The CDR3 loop reads CAITGQGTEAFF. For the CDR3, the DNA is TGTGCCATCACGGGACAGGGGACTGAAGCTTTCTTT.

To note about this clonotype: It may be a read error: a sequence one base away is much more abundant. V usage is TRBV7-3 and J usage is TRBJ2-5; D call uncertain. The V gene's germline CDR1 is SGHTA and CDR2 FQGTGA. The CDR3 length is 13 residues. The CDR3 loop is CASSPQARETQDF. CDR3 sequence (DNA): TGTGCCAGCAGCCCCCAAGCCAGAGAGACCCAGGACTTC.

V and J are TRBV7-3 and TRBJ1-2, with a weak D call TRBD1 (5 bases). The V end lost 3 bases, the J end lost 6 bases, and 11 bases lay between the germline ends. The CDR3 covers 13 residues. Germline values: CDR1 SGHTA, CDR2 FQGTGA. CDR3 loop: CASSFSGWDGYTF. In DNA form, the CDR3 reads TGTGCCAGCAGCTTCTCAGGGTGGGATGGCTACACCTTC. The full variable domain, its missing parts supplied by reference TRBV7-3 and TRBJ1-2, is GAGVSQTPSNKVTEKGKYVELRCDPISGHTALYWYRQSLGQGPEFLIYFQGTGAADDSGLPNDRFFAVRPEGSVSTLKIQRTERGDSAVYLCASSFSGWDGYTFGSGTRLTVV.

The chain links TRBV10-3 to TRBJ2-5; 9 positions agree with TRBD1. Germline CDR1 is ENHRY and CDR2 is SYGVKD. This CDR3 has 12 amino acids. Trimming removed 7 bases from V and 4 bases from J; junction bases left unmatched: 1. The CDR3 is CAIKDRGETQYF. CDR3 DNA: TGTGCCATCAAGGACAGGGGAGAGACCCAGTACTTC.

A few counts support this clonotype. This chain connects TRBV5-1 to TRBJ1-1; D gene unclear. From germline, CDR1 is SGHRS and CDR2 YFSETQ. This CDR3 has 13 residues. Trimming shortened V by 0 bases and J by 11 bases, and 14 bases separated the two germline ends. This CDR3 is CASSLDGLPWAFF. CDR3 bases: TGCGCCAGCAGCTTGGACGGATTACCCTGGGCTTTCTTT.